The present entry profiles one TCR beta chain with its context. The V gene end was trimmed by 4 bases and the J gene end by 10 bases; junction bases not matched to a gene: 7. Germline CDR1 is SGHRS and CDR2 is YFSETQ. This CDR3 contains 13 residues. The sample is drawn from a study of cytomegalovirus exposure and HLA in healthy donors. With 60 Vbeta and 13 Jbeta primers, the PCR was carried out. Method: immunoSEQ multiplex PCR; TCRdb's copy keeps in-frame clones and lacks some. The sample data list 150,000 or so clones. This chain connects TRBV5-1 to TRBJ1-2, with TRBD1 identical over 10 bases. The sequenced sample consisted of PBMCs. The sequence came from a man younger than 45 in good health and CMV-seronegative. The chain's CDR3 is CASSLDRGGVYTF. The CDR3 DNA reads as TGCGCCAGCAGCCTGGACAGGGGGGGCGTCTACACCTTC.